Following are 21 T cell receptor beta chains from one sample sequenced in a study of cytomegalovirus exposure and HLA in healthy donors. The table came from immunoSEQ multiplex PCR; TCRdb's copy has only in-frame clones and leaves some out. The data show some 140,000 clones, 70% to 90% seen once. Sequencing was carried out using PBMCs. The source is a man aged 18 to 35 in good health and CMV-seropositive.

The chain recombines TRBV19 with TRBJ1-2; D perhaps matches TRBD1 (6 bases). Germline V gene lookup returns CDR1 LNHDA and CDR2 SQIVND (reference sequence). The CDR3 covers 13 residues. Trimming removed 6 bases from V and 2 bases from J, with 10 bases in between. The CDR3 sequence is CASSPTGNYGYTF. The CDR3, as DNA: TGTGCCAGTAGCCCGACAGGAAACTATGGCTACACCTTC. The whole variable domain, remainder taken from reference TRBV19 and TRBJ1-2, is DGGITQSPKYLFRKEGQNVTLSCEQNLNHDAMYWYRQDPGQGLRLIYYSQIVNDFQKGDIAEGYSVSREKKESFPLTVTSAQKNPTAFYLCASSPTGNYGYTFGSGTRLTVV.

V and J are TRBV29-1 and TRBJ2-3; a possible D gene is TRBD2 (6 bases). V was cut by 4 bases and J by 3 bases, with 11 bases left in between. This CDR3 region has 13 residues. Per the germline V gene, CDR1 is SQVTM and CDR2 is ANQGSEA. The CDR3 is CSVGRGWTDTQYF. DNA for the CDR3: TGCAGCGTTGGGCGGGGCTGGACAGATACGCAGTATTTT.

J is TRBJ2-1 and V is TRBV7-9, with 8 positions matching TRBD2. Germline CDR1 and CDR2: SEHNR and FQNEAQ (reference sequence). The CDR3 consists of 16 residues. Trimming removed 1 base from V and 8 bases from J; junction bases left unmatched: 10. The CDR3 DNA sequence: TGTGCCAGCAGCTTAGTGAGTAGCGGGATTTTCGATGAGCAGTTCTTC. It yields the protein CASSLVSSGIFDEQFF.

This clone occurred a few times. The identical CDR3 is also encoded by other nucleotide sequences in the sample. The CDR3 loop is CASSIRDSNQPQHF. The CDR3 DNA sequence: TGTGCCAGTAGTATCCGGGACAGTAATCAGCCCCAGCATTTT. The V call is TRBV19, the J call TRBJ1-5; 7 nucleotides match TRBD1. The CDR3 is 14 residues long. The V gene end was trimmed by 3 bases and the J gene end by 4 bases; junction bases not matched to a gene: 3. Germline V gene lookup returns CDR1 LNHDA and CDR2 SQIVND (reference sequence).

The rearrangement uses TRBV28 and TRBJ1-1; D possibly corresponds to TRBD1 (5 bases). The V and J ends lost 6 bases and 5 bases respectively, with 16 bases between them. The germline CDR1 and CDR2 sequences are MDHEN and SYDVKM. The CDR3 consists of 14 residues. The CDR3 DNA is TGTGCCAGCAGAGGCGGGGTCGGGGGGACTGAAGCTTTCTTT. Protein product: CASRGGVGGTEAFF.

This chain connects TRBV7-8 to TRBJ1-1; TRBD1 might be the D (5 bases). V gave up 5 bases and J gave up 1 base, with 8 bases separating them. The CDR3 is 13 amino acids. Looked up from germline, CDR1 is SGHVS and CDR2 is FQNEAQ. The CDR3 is CASSRGQNTEAFF. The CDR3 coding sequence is TGTGCCAGCAGCCGCGGACAGAACACTGAAGCTTTCTTT.

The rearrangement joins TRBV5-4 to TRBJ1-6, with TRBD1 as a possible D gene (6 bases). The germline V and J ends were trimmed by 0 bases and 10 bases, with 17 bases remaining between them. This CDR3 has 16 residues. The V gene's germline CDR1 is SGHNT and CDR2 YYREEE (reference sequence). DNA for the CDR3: TGTGCCAGCAGCTTGGGAGGGGGATGGGTAGGATCACCCCTCCACTTT. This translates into CASSLGGGWVGSPLHF.

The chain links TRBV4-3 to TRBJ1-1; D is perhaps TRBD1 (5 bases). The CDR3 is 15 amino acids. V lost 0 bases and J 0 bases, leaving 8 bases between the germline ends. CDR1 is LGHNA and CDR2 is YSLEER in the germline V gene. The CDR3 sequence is CASSQEPGMNTEAFF. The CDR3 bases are TGCGCCAGCAGCCAAGAACCAGGGATGAACACTGAAGCTTTCTTT.

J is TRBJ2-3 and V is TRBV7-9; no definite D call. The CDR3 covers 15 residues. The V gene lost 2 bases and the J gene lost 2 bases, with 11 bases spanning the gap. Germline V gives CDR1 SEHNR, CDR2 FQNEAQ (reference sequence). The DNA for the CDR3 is TGTGCCAGCAGCTTATCCGACACCTCCACAGATACGCAGTATTTT. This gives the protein CASSLSDTSTDTQYF.

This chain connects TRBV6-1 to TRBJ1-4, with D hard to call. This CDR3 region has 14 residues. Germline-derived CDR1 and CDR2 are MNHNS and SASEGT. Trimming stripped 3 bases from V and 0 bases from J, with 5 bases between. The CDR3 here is CASSDSATNEKLFF. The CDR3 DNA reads TGTGCCAGCAGTGACAGTGCAACTAATGAAAAACTGTTTTTT.

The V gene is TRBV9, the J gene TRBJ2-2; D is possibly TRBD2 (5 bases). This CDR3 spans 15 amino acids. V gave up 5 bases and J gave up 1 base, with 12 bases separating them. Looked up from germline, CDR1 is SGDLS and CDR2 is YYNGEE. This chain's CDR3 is CASREGSLNTGELFF. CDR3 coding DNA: TGTGCCAGCAGAGAGGGCTCTCTGAACACCGGGGAGCTGTTTTTT.

The CDR3 DNA reads as TGTGCCAGCAGCAACGGGACAGGTAGCAATCAGCCCCAGCATTTT. Translation gives CASSNGTGSNQPQHF. The chain uses TRBV21-1 and TRBJ1-5; the table gives TRBD1 as D, unverified against the DNA. TRBV21-1 is deemed a pseudogene. The CDR3 sequence is 15 residues long.

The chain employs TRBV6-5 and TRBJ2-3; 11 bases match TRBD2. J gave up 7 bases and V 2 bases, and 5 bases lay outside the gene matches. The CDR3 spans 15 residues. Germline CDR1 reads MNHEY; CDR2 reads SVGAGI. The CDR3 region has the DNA TGTGCCAGCAGTTACACTAGCGGGGGAGGAAATACGCAGTATTTT. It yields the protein CASSYTSGGGNTQYF.

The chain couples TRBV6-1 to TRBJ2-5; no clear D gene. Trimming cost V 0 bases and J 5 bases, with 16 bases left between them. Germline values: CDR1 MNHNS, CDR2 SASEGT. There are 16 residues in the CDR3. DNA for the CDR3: TGTGCCAGCAGTGAAGCTCTCAGCCCAGGCCAGGAGACCCAGTACTTC. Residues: CASSEALSPGQETQYF.

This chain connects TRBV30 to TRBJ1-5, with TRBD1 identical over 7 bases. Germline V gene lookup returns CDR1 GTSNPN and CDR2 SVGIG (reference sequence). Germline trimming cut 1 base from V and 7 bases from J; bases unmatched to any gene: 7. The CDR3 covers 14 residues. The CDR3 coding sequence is TGTGCCTGGAGTGGAGAGGGGGCTGGGCAGCCCCAGCATTTT. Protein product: CAWSGEGAGQPQHF.

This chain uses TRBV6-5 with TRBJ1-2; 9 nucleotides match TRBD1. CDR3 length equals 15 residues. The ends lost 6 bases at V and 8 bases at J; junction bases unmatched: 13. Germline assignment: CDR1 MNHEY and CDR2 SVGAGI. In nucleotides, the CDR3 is TGTGCCAGCAGCCAATCCGGGACAGGGTCGGAAGGCTACACCTTC. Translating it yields CASSQSGTGSEGYTF.

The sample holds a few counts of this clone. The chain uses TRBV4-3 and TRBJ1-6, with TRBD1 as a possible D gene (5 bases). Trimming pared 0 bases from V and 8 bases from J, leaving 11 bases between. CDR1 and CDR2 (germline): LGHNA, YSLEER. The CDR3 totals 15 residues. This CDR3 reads CASSQEGRADSPLHF. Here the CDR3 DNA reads TGCGCCAGCAGCCAAGAGGGCAGGGCGGATTCACCCCTCCACTTT.

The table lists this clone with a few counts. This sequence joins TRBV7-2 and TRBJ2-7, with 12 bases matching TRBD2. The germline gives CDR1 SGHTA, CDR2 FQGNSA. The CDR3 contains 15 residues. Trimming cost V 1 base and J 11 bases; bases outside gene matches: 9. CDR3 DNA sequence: TGTGCCAGCAGCTTAGGGCTAGCGGGAGGGCAAAGGGAGTACTTC. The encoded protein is CASSLGLAGGQREYF. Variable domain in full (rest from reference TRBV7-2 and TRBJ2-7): GAGVSQSPSNKVTEKGKDVELRCDPISGHTALYWYRQSLGQGLEFLIYFQGNSAPDKSGLPSDRFSAERTGGSVSTLTIQRTQQEDSAVYLCASSLGLAGGQREYFGPGTRLTVT.

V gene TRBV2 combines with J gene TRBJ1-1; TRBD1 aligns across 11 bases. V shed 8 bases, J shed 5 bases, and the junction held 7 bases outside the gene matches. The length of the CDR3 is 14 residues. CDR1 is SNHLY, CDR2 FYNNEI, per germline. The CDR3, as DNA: TGTGCCAGCTCCATGGGACAGGGGGTAACTGAAGCTTTCTTT. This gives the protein CASSMGQGVTEAFF.

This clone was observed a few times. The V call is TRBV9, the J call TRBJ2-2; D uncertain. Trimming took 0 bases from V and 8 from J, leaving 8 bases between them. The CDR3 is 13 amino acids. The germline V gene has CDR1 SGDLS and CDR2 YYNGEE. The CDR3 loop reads CASSVAYIGELFF. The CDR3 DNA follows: TGTGCCAGCAGCGTAGCTTATATTGGGGAGCTGTTTTTT.

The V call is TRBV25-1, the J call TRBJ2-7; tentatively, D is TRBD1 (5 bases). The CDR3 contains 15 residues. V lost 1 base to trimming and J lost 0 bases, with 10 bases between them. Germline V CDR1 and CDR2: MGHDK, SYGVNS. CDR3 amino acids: CASSEFRRGSYEQYF. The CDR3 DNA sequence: TGTGCCAGCAGTGAATTTCGAAGGGGCTCCTACGAGCAGTACTTC.